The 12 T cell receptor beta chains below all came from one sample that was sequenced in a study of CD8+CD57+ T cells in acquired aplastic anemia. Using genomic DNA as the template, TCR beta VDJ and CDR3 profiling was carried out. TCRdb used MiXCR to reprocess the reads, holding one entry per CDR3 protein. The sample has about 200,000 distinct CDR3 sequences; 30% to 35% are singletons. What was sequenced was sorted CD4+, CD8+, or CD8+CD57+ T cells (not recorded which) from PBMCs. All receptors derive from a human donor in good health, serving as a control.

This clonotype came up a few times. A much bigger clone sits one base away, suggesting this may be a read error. The CDR3 spells CSALDRDPNQPRHF. Here the CDR3 DNA reads TGCAGCGCCCTTGACAGGGATCCCAATCAGCCCCGGCATTTT. V and J are TRBV29-1 and TRBJ1-5, with 7 bases lining up with TRBD1. CDR1 and CDR2 (germline): SQVTM, ANQGSEA. The CDR3 is 14 residues long. Full variable domain (rest looked up from reference TRBV29-1 and TRBJ1-5): SAVISQKPSRDICQRGTSLTIQCQVDSQVTMMFWYRQQPGQSLTLIATANQGSEATYESGFVIDKFPISRPNLTFSTLTVSNMSPEDSSIYLCSALDRDPNQPRHFGDGTRLSIL.

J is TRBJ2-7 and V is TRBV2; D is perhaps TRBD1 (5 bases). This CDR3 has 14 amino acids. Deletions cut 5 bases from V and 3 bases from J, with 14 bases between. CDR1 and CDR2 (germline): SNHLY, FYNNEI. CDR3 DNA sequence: TGTGCCAGCAGTTTCAGGGTATTCAGCTACGAGCAGTACTTC. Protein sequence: CASSFRVFSYEQYF.

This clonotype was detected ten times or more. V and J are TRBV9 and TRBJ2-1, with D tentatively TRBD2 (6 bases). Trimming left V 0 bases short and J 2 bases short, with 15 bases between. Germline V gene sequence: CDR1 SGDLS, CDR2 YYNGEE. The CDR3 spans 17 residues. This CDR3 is CASSVGAGTPTYNEQFF. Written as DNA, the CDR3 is TGTGCCAGCAGCGTAGGGGCCGGGACTCCGACCTACAATGAGCAGTTCTTC.

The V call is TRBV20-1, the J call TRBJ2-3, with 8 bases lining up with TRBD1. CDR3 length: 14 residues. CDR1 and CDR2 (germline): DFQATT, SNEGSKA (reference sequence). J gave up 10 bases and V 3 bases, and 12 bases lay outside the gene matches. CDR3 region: CSARHRTGFNPQYF. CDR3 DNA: TGCAGTGCTAGGCACAGGACAGGGTTTAACCCGCAGTATTTT.

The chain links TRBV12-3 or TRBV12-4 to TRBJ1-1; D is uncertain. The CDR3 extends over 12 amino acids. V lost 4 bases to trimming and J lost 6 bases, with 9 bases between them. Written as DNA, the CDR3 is TGTGCCAGCAGTTGGACCGCATCTGAAGCTTTCTTT. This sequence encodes CASSWTASEAFF.

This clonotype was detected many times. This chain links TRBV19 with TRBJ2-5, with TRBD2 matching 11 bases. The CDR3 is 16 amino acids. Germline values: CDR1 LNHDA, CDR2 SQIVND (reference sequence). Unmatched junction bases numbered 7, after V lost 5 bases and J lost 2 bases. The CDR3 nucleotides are TGTGCCAGTAGTCAAGGACTAGCGGGTCCTCAAGAGACCCAGTACTTC. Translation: CASSQGLAGPQETQYF. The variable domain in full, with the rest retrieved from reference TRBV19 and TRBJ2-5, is DGGITQSPKYLFRKEGQNVTLSCEQNLNHDAMYWYRQDPGQGLRLIYYSQIVNDFQKGDIAEGYSVSREKKESFPLTVTSAQKNPTAFYLCASSQGLAGPQETQYFGPGTRLLVL.

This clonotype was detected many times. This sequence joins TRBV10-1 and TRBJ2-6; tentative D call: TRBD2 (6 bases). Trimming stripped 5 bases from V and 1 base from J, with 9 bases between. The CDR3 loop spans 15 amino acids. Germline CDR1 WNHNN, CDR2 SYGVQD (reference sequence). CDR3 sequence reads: CASSNGGSGANVLTF. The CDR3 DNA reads TGCGCCAGCAGTAATGGGGGGTCTGGGGCCAACGTCCTGACTTTC.

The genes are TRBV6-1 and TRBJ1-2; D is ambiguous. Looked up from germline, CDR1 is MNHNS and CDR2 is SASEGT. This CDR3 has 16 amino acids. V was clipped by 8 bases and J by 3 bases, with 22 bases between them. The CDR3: CASSPTTGMGDYGYTF. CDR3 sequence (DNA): TGTGCCAGCTCACCAACGACCGGGATGGGCGACTATGGCTACACCTTC.

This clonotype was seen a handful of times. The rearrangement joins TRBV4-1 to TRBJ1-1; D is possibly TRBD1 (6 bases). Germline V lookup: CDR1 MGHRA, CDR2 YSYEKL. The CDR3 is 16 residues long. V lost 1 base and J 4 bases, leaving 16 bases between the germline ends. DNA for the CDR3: TGCGCCAGCAGCCAAGGTACGTTGGGGGCGAGCACTGAAGCTTTCTTT. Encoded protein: CASSQGTLGASTEAFF.

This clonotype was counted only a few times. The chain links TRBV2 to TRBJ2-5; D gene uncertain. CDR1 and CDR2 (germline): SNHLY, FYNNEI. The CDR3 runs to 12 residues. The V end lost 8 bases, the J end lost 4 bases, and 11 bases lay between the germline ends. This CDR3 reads CASAFSTETQYF. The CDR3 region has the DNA TGTGCCAGCGCCTTCTCGACAGAGACCCAGTACTTC.

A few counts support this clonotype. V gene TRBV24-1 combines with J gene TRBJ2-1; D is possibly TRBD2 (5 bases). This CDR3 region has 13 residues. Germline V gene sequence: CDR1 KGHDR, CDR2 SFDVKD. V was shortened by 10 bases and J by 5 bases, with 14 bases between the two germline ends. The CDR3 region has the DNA TGTGCCACGGCCGGCGGGTTTAACAATGAGCAGTTCTTC. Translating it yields CATAGGFNNEQFF.

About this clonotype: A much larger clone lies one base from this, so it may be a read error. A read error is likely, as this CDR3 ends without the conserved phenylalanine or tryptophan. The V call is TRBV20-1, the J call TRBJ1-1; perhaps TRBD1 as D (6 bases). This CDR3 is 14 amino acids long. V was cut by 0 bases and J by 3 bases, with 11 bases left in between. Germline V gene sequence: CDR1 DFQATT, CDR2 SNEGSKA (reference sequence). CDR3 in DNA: TGCAGTGCTAGAGATCAAGGGGGTCACACTGAAGCTTTCTCT. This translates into CSARDQGGHTEAFS.